The entry below describes one T cell receptor beta chain. These data are taken from a study of T cells after yellow fever vaccination. Germline V CDR1 and CDR2: SGHTA, FQGNSA. The V gene lost 0 bases and the J gene lost 4 bases, with 8 bases spanning the gap. The CDR3 covers 14 residues. Via MiXCR, TCRdb re-called the 5' RACE reads, giving one row per CDR3 protein. The table has hundreds of thousands of distinct CDR3 sequences, 8% to 10% seen once. Sequencing used PBMCs, obtained on the day of the first yellow fever vaccination. The chain recombines TRBV7-2 with TRBJ2-3; TRBD2 is a possible D gene (6 bases). This TCR derives from a man younger than 35 who received the YFV17D yellow fever vaccine. For the CDR3, the DNA is TGTGCCAGCAGCTTAGCGGGGAGGTCAGATACGCAGTATTTT. It translates to CASSLAGRSDTQYF.